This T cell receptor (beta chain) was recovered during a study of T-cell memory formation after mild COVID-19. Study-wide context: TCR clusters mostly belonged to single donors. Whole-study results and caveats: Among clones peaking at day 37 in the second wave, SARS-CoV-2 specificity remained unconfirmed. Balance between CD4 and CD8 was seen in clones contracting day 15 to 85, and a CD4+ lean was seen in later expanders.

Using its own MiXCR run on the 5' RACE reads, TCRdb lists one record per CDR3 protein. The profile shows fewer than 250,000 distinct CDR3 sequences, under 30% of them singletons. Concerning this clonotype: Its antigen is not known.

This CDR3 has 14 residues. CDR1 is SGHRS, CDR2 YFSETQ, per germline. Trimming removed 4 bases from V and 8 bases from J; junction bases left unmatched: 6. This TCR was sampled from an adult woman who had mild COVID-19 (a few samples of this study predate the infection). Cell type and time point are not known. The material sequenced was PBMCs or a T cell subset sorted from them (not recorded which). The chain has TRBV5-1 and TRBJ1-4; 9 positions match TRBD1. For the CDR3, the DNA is TGCGCCAGCAGCCGGACAGGGGATACGGAAAAACTGTTTTTT. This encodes CASSRTGDTEKLFF.